The 7 T cell receptor beta chains listed next were all sequenced from one sample in a study of Graves' ophthalmopathy and Graves' hyperthyroidism. TCR beta CDR3 regions were amplified from RNA transcripts. An initial RT-PCR round employing HTBI primers preceded a second-round multiplex PCR. TCRdb analysed the multiplex PCR reads with MiXCR anew, one entry per CDR3 protein. Counted here are hundreds of thousands of distinct CDR3 sequences, about 24% occurring once; the ten biggest clones make up around 6.9%. The specimen was peripheral blood. The receptors shown here come from a woman aged 18-35 years with stable Graves' hyperthyroidism. Some clones in this sample may be carry-over from other donors' samples.

The chain uses TRBV12-3 or TRBV12-4 and TRBJ1-2; D perhaps matches TRBD1 (5 bases). Trimming pared 1 base from V and 4 bases from J, leaving 10 bases between. The CDR3 sequence is 14 residues long. For the CDR3, the DNA is TGTGCCAGCAGTTTAGGGGGGATAGGCTATGGCTACACCTTC. Its translation: CASSLGGIGYGYTF.

The chain couples TRBV6-5 to TRBJ2-2, with D maybe TRBD2 (6 bases). Trimming pared 0 bases from V and 6 bases from J, leaving 11 bases between. CDR3 length: 15 amino acids. Germline CDR1 reads MNHEY; CDR2 reads SVGAGI. The CDR3 protein is CASSYSTSGAGELFF. The CDR3 DNA reads TGTGCCAGCAGTTACTCGACATCGGGGGCCGGGGAGCTGTTTTTT.

The V and J genes are TRBV29-1 and TRBJ2-7, with 13 bases lining up with TRBD2. This CDR3 has 15 residues. J gave up 4 bases and V 4 bases, and 7 bases lay outside the gene matches. CDR1 SQVTM and CDR2 ANQGSEA come from the germline V gene. The DNA for the CDR3 is TGCAGCGTTGTCCCCGGGACTAGCGGGATGTACGAGCAGTACTTC. Translating it yields CSVVPGTSGMYEQYF.

Only a few counts were recorded for this clonotype. The chain recombines TRBV4-2 with TRBJ2-4; 7 nucleotides match TRBD2. The CDR3 extends over 16 amino acids. With 6 bases clipped from V and 8 bases from J, the junction kept 16 bases outside the gene matches. Germline loops: CDR1 LGHNA, CDR2 YNFKEQ. The CDR3 region has the DNA TGTGCCAGCAGTCTACTTAGCTTGGGGGGGGTAGACATTCAGTACTTC. Its protein product is CASSLLSLGGVDIQYF.

Ten or more counts support this clonotype. The V call is TRBV4-1, the J call TRBJ2-4, with D unclear. CDR1 MGHRA and CDR2 YSYEKL come from the germline V gene. The ends were cut back, 8 bases at V and 3 bases at J, with 8 bases in the middle. CDR3 length equals 12 residues. Here the CDR3 reads CASHKDKNIQYF. In DNA, the CDR3 is TGCGCCAGCCATAAGGACAAAAACATTCAGTACTTC.

This clonotype came up many times. V is TRBV6-5 and J is TRBJ2-7; 7 bases fit TRBD1. The V and J ends lost 2 bases and 6 bases, in that order; junction bases with no gene match: 7. Germline V lookup: CDR1 MNHEY, CDR2 SVGAGI. The CDR3 is 14 residues long. CDR3 sequence reads: CASSYGLRGLEQYF. Here the CDR3 DNA reads TGTGCCAGCAGTTACGGTCTGAGGGGGCTCGAGCAGTACTTC.

This clonotype was seen many times. V gene TRBV12-3 or TRBV12-4 combines with J gene TRBJ2-5; no clear D. V lost 6 bases, J lost 7 bases, and 18 bases lay in between. This CDR3 region has 14 residues. The CDR3 protein is CASSHNEWSGTQYF. The CDR3 DNA reads as TGTGCCAGCAGCCACAACGAGTGGTCGGGGACCCAGTACTTC.